This is a list of T cell receptor beta chains from one sample in a study of T cells after yellow fever vaccination. TCRdb called the 5' RACE reads again in MiXCR, with one record for every CDR3 protein. The sample lists about 340,000 distinct CDR3 sequences; around 3.9% were seen once. This specimen was PBMCs, taken 5 days after the yellow fever booster vaccination. The origin of the receptors is a man younger than 30 who received the YFV17D yellow fever vaccine. CDR3s include the opening cysteine and the closing phenylalanine or tryptophan. D genes are given only for firm matches. Clone size is stated in some rows and not others, as once, few, many or a class when expanded.

>TRBV5-1|many|TRBJ2-5|.
CASSLGVAGETQYF
TGCGCCAGCAGCTTGGGGGTAGCCGGAGAGACCCAGTACTTC
>TRBV6-5|.|TRBJ2-7|.
CASRIPGSYEQYF
TGTGCCAGCAGAATTCCGGGATCCTACGAGCAGTACTTC
>TRBV12-3/TRBV12-4|many|TRBJ1-1|.
CASRLQGLTEAFF
TGTGCCAGCAGACTACAGGGACTCACTGAAGCTTTCTTT
>TRBV10-3|many|TRBJ2-3|TRBD2
CAGGGRTDTQYF
TGTGCCGGGGGGGGACGCACAGATACGCAGTATTTT
>TRBV12-3/TRBV12-4|.|TRBJ2-5|.
CASRYLGGQETQYF
TGTGCCAGCAGATACTTGGGGGGACAGGAGACCCAGTACTTC
>TRBV28|few|TRBJ2-4|TRBD1
CASSKTYRDRVVNIQYF
TGTGCCAGCAGTAAAACATACCGGGACAGGGTTGTGAACATTCAGTACTTC
>TRBV5-1|many|TRBJ2-3|.
CASSLGTSTDTQYF
TGCGCCAGCAGCTTGGGGACTAGCACAGATACGCAGTATTTT
>TRBV4-1|many|TRBJ1-6|.
CASSPRETSYNSPLHF
TGCGCCAGCAGCCCGCGGGAGACTTCCTATAATTCACCCCTCCACTTT
>TRBV12-3/TRBV12-4|few|TRBJ2-5|TRBD2
CASSELAGGGTETQYF
TGTGCCAGCAGTGAGCTAGCGGGGGGCGGGACGGAGACCCAGTACTTC
>TRBV20-1|many|TRBJ2-7|TRBD2
CSARGPSGGYEQYF
TGCAGTGCCCGGGGCCCCAGCGGGGGATACGAGCAGTACTTC
>TRBV28|few|TRBJ2-3|.
CASGPGPWTDTQYF
TGTGCCAGCGGACCGGGCCCATGGACAGATACGCAGTATTTT
>TRBV28|few|TRBJ2-3|.
CASSRQPSTDTQYF
TGTGCCAGCAGCCGTCAACCTAGCACAGATACGCAGTATTTT
>TRBV20-1|many|TRBJ2-2|TRBD2
CSAVAGGPGTGELFF
TGCAGTGCCGTAGCGGGGGGGCCGGGCACCGGGGAGCTGTTTTTT
>TRBV7-2|many|TRBJ2-2|.
CASSFVPGTIRGAGTGELFF
TGTGCCAGCAGCTTCGTCCCGGGTACCATTCGGGGGGCTGGCACCGGGGAGCTGTTTTTT
>TRBV4-3|many|TRBJ1-1|.
CASSQQGSTEAFF
TGCGCCAGCAGCCAGCAGGGGTCCACTGAAGCTTTCTTT
>TRBV5-1|few|TRBJ2-6|.
CASSLAFVANSILGGANVLTF
TGCGCCAGCAGCTTGGCGTTCGTAGCGAACTCCATCTTAGGTGGGGCCAACGTCCTGACTTTC
>TRBV5-8|.|TRBJ1-2|.
CASSLGERPNYGYTF
TGTGCCAGCAGCTTGGGGGAGAGACCAAACTATGGCTACACCTTC
>TRBV2|few|TRBJ1-6|.
CASSNNSPLHF
TGTGCCAGCAGTAATAATTCACCCCTCCACTTT
>TRBV4-1|few|TRBJ2-2|.
CASSQGQHTGELFF
TGCGCCAGCAGCCAAGGACAGCACACCGGGGAGCTGTTTTTT
>TRBV7-2|many|TRBJ2-7|TRBD2
CASSLRLAGTYEQYF
TGTGCCAGCAGCTTAAGACTAGCGGGTACCTACGAGCAGTACTTC
>TRBV7-2|many|TRBJ1-2|.
CASSPPNVYGYTF
TGTGCCAGCAGCCCTCCCAACGTCTATGGCTACACCTTC
>TRBV5-6|.|TRBJ2-2|TRBD1
CASSLTGGGPNTGELFF
TGTGCCAGCAGCCTGACAGGGGGAGGCCCGAACACCGGGGAGCTGTTTTTT
>TRBV25-1|many|TRBJ2-7|.
CASSPPGRRYEQYF
TGTGCCAGCTCGCCACCGGGGCGGCGCTACGAGCAGTACTTC
>TRBV12-3/TRBV12-4|many|TRBJ2-5|.
CASRTKGGGETQYF
TGTGCCAGCCGGACGAAGGGGGGAGGAGAGACCCAGTACTTC
>TRBV12-3/TRBV12-4|many|TRBJ2-3|TRBD2
CASSSYSGGNTDTQYF
TGTGCCAGCAGTTCTTATTCGGGGGGAAACACAGATACGCAGTATTTT
>TRBV29-1|many|TRBJ2-3|.
CSVVTGSTDTQYF
TGCAGCGTTGTCACGGGTTCCACAGATACGCAGTATTTT
>TRBV12-5|few|TRBJ2-5|TRBD1
CASGRGQVAETQYF
TGTGCTAGTGGCCGCGGACAGGTTGCGGAGACCCAGTACTTC
>TRBV5-1|many|TRBJ2-5|.
CASSSFTQETQYF
TGCGCCAGCAGCTCCTTTACCCAAGAGACCCAGTACTTC
>TRBV6-6|many|TRBJ1-1|TRBD1
CASSNPGQGNTEAFF
TGTGCCAGCAGTAATCCGGGACAGGGGAACACTGAAGCTTTCTTT
>TRBV7-2|many|TRBJ1-1|.
CASSLYWSDAEAFF
TGTGCCAGCAGCTTATATTGGTCAGACGCTGAAGCTTTCTTT
>TRBV20-1|.|TRBJ1-1|.
CSARDDTEGAFF
TGCAGTGCTAGAGATGATACAGAGGGAGCTTTCTTT
>TRBV4-1|.|TRBJ1-6|.
CASSVEGSPLHF
TGCGCCAGCAGTGTAGAAGGATCACCCCTCCACTTT
>TRBV20-1|.|TRBJ1-2|.
CSASREYGYTF
TGCAGTGCTAGCAGGGAATATGGCTACACCTTC
>TRBV29-1|few|TRBJ1-2|.
CSVEEDYGYTF
TGCAGCGTTGAGGAGGACTATGGCTACACCTTC
>TRBV7-2|many|TRBJ2-3|.
CASSRQKGRGARDTQYF
TGTGCCAGCAGCCGACAAAAGGGCAGGGGGGCTAGGGATACGCAGTATTTT
>TRBV7-9|many|TRBJ1-5|TRBD1
CASSLGQDNQPQHF
TGTGCCAGCAGTTTAGGACAGGACAATCAGCCCCAGCATTTT
>TRBV7-7|.|TRBJ2-1|.
CASSSGLGLKFF
TGTGCCAGCAGCTCGGGCCTTGGGCTTAAGTTCTTC
>TRBV5-1|many|TRBJ1-1|TRBD1
CASSFGQANTEAFF
TGCGCCAGCAGTTTCGGACAGGCTAACACTGAAGCTTTCTTT
>TRBV7-6|few|TRBJ2-5|.
CASSRGVSSRGETQYF
TGTGCCAGCAGCCGCGGGGTCAGCTCCCGCGGGGAGACCCAGTACTTC
>TRBV5-8|.|TRBJ2-1|.
CASRVRGGPGNEQFF
TGTGCCAGCAGAGTCAGGGGGGGGCCGGGGAATGAGCAGTTCTTC
>TRBV5-1|many|TRBJ2-7|.
CASSFLRDGSYEQYF
TGCGCCAGCAGCTTCCTCCGGGACGGGTCCTACGAGCAGTACTTC
>TRBV4-1|few|TRBJ2-1|.
CASSQDRVGNEQFF
TGCGCCAGCAGCCAAGACAGGGTTGGCAATGAGCAGTTCTTC
>TRBV6-6|.|TRBJ1-5|TRBD1
CASSLQGKGQPQHF
TGTGCCAGCAGTTTACAGGGGAAGGGTCAGCCCCAGCATTTT
>TRBV13|many|TRBJ2-7|TRBD2
CATGTSGGSYEQYF
TGTGCCACCGGGACTAGCGGGGGGTCCTACGAGCAGTACTTC
>TRBV4-3|many|TRBJ2-5|TRBD2
CASSQEGGGSTPVQTQYF
TGCGCCAGCAGCCAAGAGGGCGGGGGGAGTACCCCCGTGCAGACCCAGTACTTC
>TRBV6-4|few|TRBJ2-3|.
CASSSLRGDTQYF
TGTGCCAGCAGTAGCCTTAGGGGAGATACGCAGTATTTT
>TRBV5-1|few|TRBJ1-3|.
CASWDGAASGNTIYF
TGCGCCAGCTGGGACGGTGCAGCCTCTGGAAACACCATATATTTT